The rows below give T cell receptor beta chains drawn from one sample of a study of cytomegalovirus exposure and HLA in healthy donors. The data were produced by immunoSEQ multiplex PCR, yet TCRdb's version contains in-frame clones alone and is incomplete. The table lists 150,000 to 200,000 clones, roughly 87% of them singletons. Sequenced input: PBMCs. These receptors came from a girl less than two years old in good health and CMV-seronegative. CDR3s include the opening cysteine and the closing phenylalanine or tryptophan. Fields, in order: J gene, V gene, D gene, CDR3 length, clone size, CDR3 protein, CDR3 DNA. The D gene is left open where the match is weak. Clone size is shown for a subset of rows, as once, few, many or a class of expanded clone.

J gene: TRBJ2-7
V gene: TRBV7-3
D gene: TRBD1
CDR3 length: 14
clone size: NA
CDR3 protein: CASSPQGASYEQYF
CDR3 DNA: TGTGCCAGCAGCCCCCAGGGGGCCTCCTACGAGCAGTACTTC

J gene: TRBJ1-1
V gene: TRBV5-4
D gene: TRBD1
CDR3 length: 16
clone size: NA
CDR3 protein: CASSLGQGLMNTEAFF
CDR3 DNA: TGTGCCAGCAGCTTGGGACAGGGCCTTATGAACACTGAAGCTTTCTTT

J gene: TRBJ2-7
V gene: TRBV2
D gene: TRBD1
CDR3 length: 13
clone size: NA
CDR3 protein: CASIMDRDYEQYF
CDR3 DNA: TGTGCCAGCATTATGGACAGGGACTACGAGCAGTACTTC

J gene: TRBJ2-3
V gene: TRBV11-2
D gene: TRBD2
CDR3 length: 19
clone size: NA
CDR3 protein: CASSAGRLAGGPRTDTQYF
CDR3 DNA: TGTGCCAGCAGCGCGGGGCGACTAGCGGGAGGGCCGCGGACAGATACGCAGTATTTT

J gene: TRBJ1-5
V gene: TRBV10-2
D gene: NA
CDR3 length: 16
clone size: NA
CDR3 protein: CASSEPSTGPRQPQHF
CDR3 DNA: TGCGCCAGCAGTGAGCCCTCTACAGGGCCAAGACAGCCCCAGCATTTT

J gene: TRBJ1-2
V gene: TRBV6-5
D gene: NA
CDR3 length: 11
clone size: NA
CDR3 protein: CASSYRGGYTF
CDR3 DNA: TGTGCCAGCAGTTACAGGGGTGGCTACACCTTC

J gene: TRBJ1-6
V gene: TRBV6-1
D gene: TRBD1
CDR3 length: 14
clone size: NA
CDR3 protein: CASRAGTANSPLHF
CDR3 DNA: TGTGCCAGCAGGGCCGGGACAGCTAATTCACCCCTCCACTTT

J gene: TRBJ2-7
V gene: TRBV4-1
D gene: TRBD2
CDR3 length: 14
clone size: once
CDR3 protein: CASGLAGGRYEQYF
CDR3 DNA: TGCGCCAGCGGTCTAGCGGGGGGCAGATACGAGCAGTACTTC

J gene: TRBJ2-5
V gene: TRBV11-3
D gene: NA
CDR3 length: 18
clone size: NA
CDR3 protein: CASSLDPQGPAYQETQYF
CDR3 DNA: TGTGCCAGCAGCTTAGATCCGCAGGGGCCCGCGTACCAAGAGACCCAGTACTTC

J gene: TRBJ1-2
V gene: TRBV10-3
D gene: NA
CDR3 length: 11
clone size: NA
CDR3 protein: CAISGHFGYTF
CDR3 DNA: TGTGCCATCAGTGGACATTTCGGCTACACCTTC

J gene: TRBJ2-1
V gene: TRBV27
D gene: NA
CDR3 length: 10
clone size: NA
CDR3 protein: CASLQGRGFF
CDR3 DNA: TGTGCCAGCCTACAGGGCCGTGGGTTCTTC

J gene: TRBJ1-1
V gene: TRBV18
D gene: TRBD1
CDR3 length: 15
clone size: NA
CDR3 protein: CASSTRDRVNTEAFF
CDR3 DNA: TGTGCCAGCTCAACTCGGGACAGGGTCAACACTGAAGCTTTCTTT

J gene: TRBJ2-1
V gene: TRBV5-4
D gene: TRBD1
CDR3 length: 15
clone size: NA
CDR3 protein: CASSPGQGPYNEQFF
CDR3 DNA: TGTGCCAGCAGCCCGGGACAGGGGCCCTACAATGAGCAGTTCTTC

J gene: TRBJ2-7
V gene: TRBV6-6
D gene: TRBD2
CDR3 length: 11
clone size: NA
CDR3 protein: CASSGENEQYF
CDR3 DNA: TGTGCCAGTAGCGGGGAAAACGAGCAGTACTTC

J gene: TRBJ2-1
V gene: TRBV5-5
D gene: NA
CDR3 length: 15
clone size: NA
CDR3 protein: CASTFSSGSYNEQFF
CDR3 DNA: TGTGCCAGCACCTTTTCAAGCGGGTCCTACAATGAGCAGTTCTTC

J gene: TRBJ1-5
V gene: TRBV19
D gene: TRBD1
CDR3 length: 15
clone size: NA
CDR3 protein: CASLPEDRVNQPQHF
CDR3 DNA: TGTGCCAGTCTCCCTGAGGACAGGGTCAATCAGCCCCAGCATTTT

J gene: TRBJ1-1
V gene: TRBV29-1
D gene: NA
CDR3 length: 11
clone size: NA
CDR3 protein: CSAVGLTEAFF
CDR3 DNA: TGCAGTGCGGTGGGGCTTACTGAAGCTTTCTTT

J gene: TRBJ2-1
V gene: TRBV29-1
D gene: TRBD1
CDR3 length: 13
clone size: NA
CDR3 protein: CSVSGQVHHEQFF
CDR3 DNA: TGCAGCGTTTCCGGACAGGTTCATCATGAGCAGTTCTTC

J gene: TRBJ1-5
V gene: TRBV19
D gene: NA
CDR3 length: 15
clone size: NA
CDR3 protein: CASSWGGLSNQPQHF
CDR3 DNA: TGTGCCAGTAGTTGGGGAGGACTTAGCAATCAGCCCCAGCATTTT

J gene: TRBJ2-2
V gene: TRBV19
D gene: NA
CDR3 length: 15
clone size: NA
CDR3 protein: CASSRELTVTGELFF
CDR3 DNA: TGTGCCAGTAGTCGGGAGTTGACAGTAACCGGGGAGCTGTTTTTT

J gene: TRBJ2-7
V gene: TRBV7-3
D gene: NA
CDR3 length: 13
clone size: NA
CDR3 protein: CASSLTGGYEQYF
CDR3 DNA: TGTGCCAGCAGCTTAACAGGGGGCTACGAGCAGTACTTC

J gene: TRBJ2-6
V gene: TRBV7-6
D gene: NA
CDR3 length: 15
clone size: NA
CDR3 protein: CASSLVGAGANVLTF
CDR3 DNA: TGTGCCAGCAGCTTAGTCGGAGCTGGGGCCAACGTCCTGACTTTC

J gene: TRBJ2-3
V gene: TRBV9
D gene: NA
CDR3 length: 18
clone size: NA
CDR3 protein: CASSVGATLGRAEDTQYF
CDR3 DNA: TGTGCCAGCAGCGTAGGGGCCACCCTGGGCAGGGCGGAAGATACGCAGTATTTT

J gene: TRBJ2-7
V gene: TRBV7-8
D gene: NA
CDR3 length: 16
clone size: NA
CDR3 protein: CASSLRWGGSSYEQYF
CDR3 DNA: TGTGCCAGCAGCTTAAGGTGGGGCGGTAGCTCCTACGAGCAGTACTTC

J gene: TRBJ2-7
V gene: TRBV27
D gene: TRBD1
CDR3 length: 14
clone size: NA
CDR3 protein: CASRTGNRPYEQYF
CDR3 DNA: TGTGCCAGCAGGACAGGGAACAGACCCTACGAGCAGTACTTC

J gene: TRBJ2-3
V gene: TRBV6-5
D gene: NA
CDR3 length: 14
clone size: NA
CDR3 protein: CASRPGNPTDTQYF
CDR3 DNA: TGTGCCAGCAGACCCGGGAACCCCACAGATACGCAGTATTTT

J gene: TRBJ2-1
V gene: TRBV5-5
D gene: NA
CDR3 length: 15
clone size: NA
CDR3 protein: CASSWTKSSYNEQFF
CDR3 DNA: TGTGCCAGCAGCTGGACTAAGAGCTCCTACAATGAGCAGTTCTTC

J gene: TRBJ1-5
V gene: TRBV11-3
D gene: NA
CDR3 length: 15
clone size: NA
CDR3 protein: CASSLVAGLDQPQHF
CDR3 DNA: TGTGCCAGCAGCTTAGTTGCGGGTCTCGATCAGCCCCAGCATTTT

J gene: TRBJ2-6
V gene: TRBV19
D gene: NA
CDR3 length: 14
clone size: NA
CDR3 protein: CASSGHSGANVLTF
CDR3 DNA: TGTGCCAGTAGTGGACACTCTGGGGCCAACGTCCTGACTTTC

J gene: TRBJ1-2
V gene: TRBV15
D gene: NA
CDR3 length: 13
clone size: NA
CDR3 protein: CATSTAAPYGYTF
CDR3 DNA: TGTGCCACCAGCACGGCAGCGCCATATGGCTACACCTTC

J gene: TRBJ2-1
V gene: TRBV4-3
D gene: NA
CDR3 length: 18
clone size: NA
CDR3 protein: CASSQVVALQRNADEQFF
CDR3 DNA: TGCGCCAGCAGCCAAGTAGTTGCTCTCCAGCGGAACGCGGATGAGCAGTTCTTC

J gene: TRBJ1-1
V gene: TRBV30
D gene: TRBD1
CDR3 length: 13
clone size: NA
CDR3 protein: CACLDRAKAEAFF
CDR3 DNA: TGTGCCTGTTTGGACAGGGCGAAGGCTGAAGCTTTCTTT

J gene: TRBJ2-5
V gene: TRBV7-3
D gene: TRBD2
CDR3 length: 17
clone size: NA
CDR3 protein: CASSLGLAGGSRETQYF
CDR3 DNA: TGTGCCAGCAGCCTTGGACTAGCGGGAGGCTCCCGGGAGACCCAGTACTTC

J gene: TRBJ2-1
V gene: TRBV13
D gene: TRBD1
CDR3 length: 15
clone size: NA
CDR3 protein: CASSLGTGRYNEQFF
CDR3 DNA: TGTGCCAGCAGCCTCGGGACAGGGCGGTACAATGAGCAGTTCTTC

J gene: TRBJ2-4
V gene: TRBV5-1
D gene: TRBD1
CDR3 length: 16
clone size: once
CDR3 protein: CASSPQTGLAKNIQYF
CDR3 DNA: TGCGCCAGCAGCCCCCAGACAGGGTTAGCCAAAAACATTCAGTACTTC

J gene: TRBJ2-5
V gene: TRBV7-9
D gene: TRBD1
CDR3 length: 13
clone size: NA
CDR3 protein: CASSRDRRETQYF
CDR3 DNA: TGTGCCAGCAGCCGGGACAGGCGGGAGACCCAGTACTTC

J gene: TRBJ2-1
V gene: TRBV5-1
D gene: NA
CDR3 length: 15
clone size: NA
CDR3 protein: CASSLYREGYNEQFF
CDR3 DNA: TGCGCCAGCAGCTTATACAGGGAAGGCTACAATGAGCAGTTCTTC

J gene: TRBJ2-1
V gene: TRBV10-1
D gene: NA
CDR3 length: 12
clone size: NA
CDR3 protein: CASSADYNEQFF
CDR3 DNA: TGCGCCAGCAGTGCAGATTACAATGAGCAGTTCTTC

J gene: TRBJ2-7
V gene: TRBV27
D gene: NA
CDR3 length: 14
clone size: NA
CDR3 protein: CASSTVTGAYEQYF
CDR3 DNA: TGTGCCAGCAGTACCGTGACGGGGGCCTACGAGCAGTACTTC

J gene: TRBJ1-2
V gene: TRBV6-6
D gene: NA
CDR3 length: 10
clone size: NA
CDR3 protein: CASSWSGYTF
CDR3 DNA: TGTGCCAGCAGCTGGAGTGGCTACACCTTC

J gene: TRBJ1-1
V gene: TRBV11-2
D gene: TRBD1
CDR3 length: 16
clone size: NA
CDR3 protein: CASSLLQGQGNTEAFF
CDR3 DNA: TGTGCCAGCAGCTTACTGCAGGGACAGGGGAACACTGAAGCTTTCTTT

J gene: TRBJ1-5
V gene: TRBV6-6
D gene: NA
CDR3 length: 14
clone size: NA
CDR3 protein: CASHRFYSNQPQHF
CDR3 DNA: TGTGCCAGCCACAGGTTTTATAGCAATCAGCCCCAGCATTTT

J gene: TRBJ1-2
V gene: TRBV10-1
D gene: NA
CDR3 length: 13
clone size: NA
CDR3 protein: CASRTESNYGYTF
CDR3 DNA: TGCGCCAGCAGGACAGAGAGTAACTATGGCTACACCTTC

J gene: TRBJ1-5
V gene: TRBV7-8
D gene: NA
CDR3 length: 15
clone size: NA
CDR3 protein: CASSPKRGFNQPQHF
CDR3 DNA: TGTGCCAGCAGCCCAAAGAGAGGATTCAATCAGCCCCAGCATTTT

J gene: TRBJ2-7
V gene: TRBV6-1
D gene: TRBD1
CDR3 length: 15
clone size: NA
CDR3 protein: CASSTRQGGRHEQYF
CDR3 DNA: TGTGCCAGCAGTACCCGACAGGGCGGGCGGCACGAGCAGTACTTC

J gene: TRBJ2-7
V gene: TRBV7-6
D gene: TRBD2
CDR3 length: 15
clone size: NA
CDR3 protein: CASSLAGTSGAEQYF
CDR3 DNA: TGTGCCAGCAGCTTAGCCGGGACTAGCGGGGCCGAGCAGTACTTC